The rows below give T cell receptor beta chains drawn from one sample of a study of T cell repertoires in cytomegalovirus infection. One entry per CDR3 protein results from TCRdb running MiXCR on the reads. The repertoire holds about 310,000 distinct CDR3 sequences, with roughly 16% as singletons. Sequencing used PBMCs. The receptors were gathered from a human donor in good health (CMV status not recorded). Some clones in this sample may be carry-over from other donors' samples. Each CDR3 is given with its conserved first and last residue. The D gene is left open where the match is weak. Clone size is given for some rows only: seen once, a few or many times, or a class if the clone is expanded.

clone_size | d_call | j_call | v_call | cdr3_aa | cdr3_nt
many | TRBD1 | TRBJ2-7 | TRBV10-3 | CAISEGQDYEQYF | TGTGCCATCAGCGAAGGACAGGACTACGAGCAGTACTTC
few | - | TRBJ2-3 | TRBV4-1 | CASSQTRAHTDTQYF | TGCGCCAGCAGCCAAACCCGGGCCCACACAGATACGCAGTATTTT
- | TRBD1 | TRBJ2-5 | TRBV11-2 | CASSPRQGIYETQYF | TGTGCCAGCAGCCCCCGACAGGGTATCTACGAGACCCAGTACTTC
few | - | TRBJ2-5 | TRBV6-1 | CASSEDRAPQETQYF | TGTGCCAGCAGTGAAGACAGGGCCCCACAAGAGACCCAGTACTTC
many | - | TRBJ2-2 | TRBV7-9 | CASTPSRLGTGELFF | TGTGCCAGCACGCCCAGCCGTCTGGGGACCGGGGAGCTGTTTTTT
many | TRBD2 | TRBJ2-7 | TRBV4-1 | CASSQDYSGENEQYF | TGTGCCAGCAGCCAAGATTACAGCGGGGAGAACGAGCAGTACTTC
- | - | TRBJ1-4 | TRBV7-2 | CASKLTETNEKLFF | TGTGCCAGCAAACTGACAGAGACTAATGAAAAACTGTTTTTT
many | TRBD1 | TRBJ2-7 | TRBV18 | CASTTKAGGVEQYF | TGTGCCAGCACAACCAAGGCAGGGGGTGTCGAGCAGTACTTC
few | - | TRBJ1-1 | TRBV5-1 | CASSPRVSSDTEAFF | TGCGCCAGCAGCCCGAGGGTGTCTTCAGACACTGAAGCTTTCTTT
few | - | TRBJ2-1 | TRBV28 | CASSPRVFEHNEQFF | TGTGCCAGCAGTCCTAGGGTATTTGAACACAATGAGCAGTTCTTC
many | - | TRBJ2-7 | TRBV7-2 | CASSSGTTAYEQYF | TGTGCCAGCAGCTCGGGGACGACCGCCTACGAGCAGTACTTC
few | TRBD1 | TRBJ1-5 | TRBV20-1 | CSAQTGAAWVSQPQHF | TGCAGTGCTCAGACAGGGGCCGCGTGGGTGAGTCAGCCCCAGCATTTT
few | - | TRBJ1-3 | TRBV7-7 | CASSFDRTYSGNTIYF | TGTGCTAGCAGCTTTGACAGGACTTACTCTGGAAACACCATATATTTT
once | TRBD2 | TRBJ2-7 | TRBV28 | CASQLRTSGIYEQYF | TGTGCCAGCCAACTCCGGACTAGCGGTATCTACGAGCAGTACTTC
- | TRBD1 | TRBJ1-3 | TRBV12-3/TRBV12-4 | CASSFARQGAGNTIYF | TGTGCCAGCAGTTTCGCCCGACAGGGGGCTGGAAACACCATATATTTT
- | TRBD1 | TRBJ1-1 | TRBV2 | CASMNPTGVTEAFF | TGTGCCAGCATGAATCCGACAGGGGTGACTGAAGCTTTCTTT
- | - | TRBJ1-5 | TRBV28 | CTSGGNSNQPQHF | TGTACCAGCGGAGGGAATAGCAATCAGCCCCAGCATTTT
many | TRBD2 | TRBJ2-4 | TRBV7-6 | CASSQHRMGRGDKNIQYF | TGTGCCAGCAGCCAACATCGTATGGGTCGGGGGGACAAAAACATTCAGTACTTC
few | TRBD1 | TRBJ2-5 | TRBV20-1 | CSATGQGKTQYF | TGCAGTGCTACGGGACAGGGAAAGACCCAGTACTTC
many | TRBD2 | TRBJ2-7 | TRBV7-3 | CASSLTAGVEQYF | TGTGCCAGCAGCTTAACTGCGGGAGTCGAGCAGTACTTC
- | - | TRBJ1-4 | TRBV3-1 | CASSLLPGATNEKLFF | TGTGCCAGCAGCCTCCTCCCAGGAGCAACTAATGAAAAACTGTTTTTT
- | TRBD1 | TRBJ1-1 | TRBV28 | CASSSPQGARTEAFF | TGTGCCAGCAGTTCACCTCAGGGGGCTCGCACTGAAGCTTTCTTT
- | - | TRBJ1-5 | TRBV3-1 | CASSFGRGYQPQHF | TGTGCCAGCAGTTTCGGACGGGGGTATCAGCCCCAGCATTTT